This T cell receptor (beta chain) was recovered during a study of neurological immune-mediated disorders. Whole-study context: Secondary progressive disease was present in 3, and relapsing-remitting disease in around 31, of the roughly 34 multiple sclerosis patients.

Germline V gene sequence: CDR1 LNHNV, CDR2 YYDKDF (reference sequence). The CDR3 has 13 amino acids. From the 5' RACE reads, TCRdb called clonotypes with MiXCR, one entry per CDR3 protein. Of 85,000 to 90,000 distinct CDR3 sequences listed, around 3.4% are singletons. With regard to this clonotype: Germline and junction disagree at one end, which may indicate a read error.

V and J are TRBV15 and TRBJ1-5; 7 bases are a match to TRBD1. The clonotype originates from a woman aged 45-65 years with multiple sclerosis. Sequencing input: PBMCs. CDR3 DNA: TGTGCCATTGCAGACAGGGCGGGTCAGCCCCAGAATTTT. Its translation: CAIADRAGQPQNF. The variable domain in full, with the rest retrieved from reference TRBV15 and TRBJ1-5, is DAMVIQNPRYQVTQFGKPVTLSCSQTLNHNVMYWYQQKSSQAPKLLFHYYDKDFNNEADTPDNFQSRRPNTSFCFLDIRSPGLGDTAMYLCAIADRAGQPQNFGDGTRLSIL.